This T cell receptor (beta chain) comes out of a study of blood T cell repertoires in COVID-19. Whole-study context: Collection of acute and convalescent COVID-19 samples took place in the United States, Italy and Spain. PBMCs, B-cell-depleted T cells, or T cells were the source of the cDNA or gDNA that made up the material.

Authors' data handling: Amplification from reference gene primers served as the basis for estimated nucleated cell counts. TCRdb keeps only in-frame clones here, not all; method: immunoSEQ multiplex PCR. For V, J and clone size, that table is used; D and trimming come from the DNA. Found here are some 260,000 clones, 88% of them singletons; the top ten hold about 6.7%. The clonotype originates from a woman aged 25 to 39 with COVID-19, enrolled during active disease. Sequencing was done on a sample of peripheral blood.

The CDR3 bases are TGCACCAGCAGCCAAGATCGCGGAGTTTATGGACTAGCGGGAGAGAACACCGGGGAGCTGTTTTTT. Translating it yields CTSSQDRGVYGLAGENTGELFF. V usage is TRBV1 and J usage is TRBJ2-2; TRBD2 is the table's D call, not checked against the DNA. TRBV1 is a pseudogene segment. The CDR3 runs 22 residues.